The TCR beta chain described here comes from a study of long-term antiretroviral therapy in people with HIV. Study summary: The earliest samples predate the 2015 immediate-ART recommendation by about a decade.

As regards this clone: Its target is unknown.

CDR3 length: 13 residues. V lost 1 base and J 6 bases, leaving 7 bases between the germline ends. Germline V gives CDR1 LNHDA, CDR2 SQIVND (reference sequence). Whole-study results and caveats: Within the repertoire, clones expanded before ART were dominant at all time points. All blood samples came from the years 2004 to 2017, possibly under older ART regimens. Repertoires with HIV possessed tighter CDR3 length spans than those of controls.

They ran version v3.0 of the immunoSEQ assay at survey level. Clones were read by immunoSEQ multiplex PCR, and TCRdb kept only the in-frame ones, dropping some. The table includes about 20,000 clones, about four fifths detected once. The chain has TRBV19 and TRBJ1-5, with D uncertain. This clonotype was sampled from a man aged 40-55 years with HIV. The sequencing here drew on unsorted PBMCs, taken about 2.5 years after starting antiretroviral therapy. This CDR3 reads CASSIVSGQPQHF. DNA of the CDR3: TGTGCCAGTAGTATAGTATCGGGTCAGCCCCAGCATTTT.